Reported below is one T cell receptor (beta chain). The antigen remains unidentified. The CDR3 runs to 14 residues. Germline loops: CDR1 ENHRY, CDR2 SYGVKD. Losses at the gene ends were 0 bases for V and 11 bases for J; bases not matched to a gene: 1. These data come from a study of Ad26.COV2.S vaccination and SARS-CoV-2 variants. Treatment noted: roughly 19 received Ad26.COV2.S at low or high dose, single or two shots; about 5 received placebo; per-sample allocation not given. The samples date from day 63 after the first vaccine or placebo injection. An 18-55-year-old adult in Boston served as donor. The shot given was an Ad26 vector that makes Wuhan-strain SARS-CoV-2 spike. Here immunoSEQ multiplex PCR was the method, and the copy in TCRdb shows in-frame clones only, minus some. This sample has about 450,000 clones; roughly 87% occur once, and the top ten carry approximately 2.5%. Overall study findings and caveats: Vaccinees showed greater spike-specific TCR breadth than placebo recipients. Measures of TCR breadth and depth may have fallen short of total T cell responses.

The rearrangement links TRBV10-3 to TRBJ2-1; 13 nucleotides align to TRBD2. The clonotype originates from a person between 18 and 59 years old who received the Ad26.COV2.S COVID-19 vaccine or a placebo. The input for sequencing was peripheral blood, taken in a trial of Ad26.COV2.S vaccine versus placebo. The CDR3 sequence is CAISESTSGGKQFF. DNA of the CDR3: TGTGCCATCAGTGAGTCGACTAGCGGGGGGAAGCAGTTCTTC.